This record covers a single T cell receptor beta chain. The specificity of this receptor is unknown. The input lacks base qualities; no much larger clone sits a single base away. The sample originates from a study of blood T cell repertoires in COVID-19 (dated by TCRdb to 2020 to 2021). As for the study more broadly: Samples from collaborators originated in the United States, Italy and Spain and spanned both the acute and convalescent phases of COVID-19. The prospective study material was composed of cDNA or gDNA derived from T cells, B-cell-depleted T cells, or PBMCs. Subjects who had been exposed to COVID-19, were actively infected with it, or had recovered from it provided the deeply sampled blood TCRbeta repertoires that made up the dataset. A freely available public database, intended as a resource for researchers studying the immune response to SARS-CoV-2, is where the repertoires were released. The samples were drawn from the first 160 participants of the ongoing ImmuneRACE study and from 1,254 subjects provided by 6 global collaborators. Nearly every sample came with metadata listing a de-identified subject ID, COVID-19 status, age in years and sex. HLA class I and class II types, where available, came from metadata supplied by the sample provider rather than from assay-based typing. What the work shows at the level of the full study, not this receptor alone: Clinical and demographic metadata were provided uncurated, with the amount varying by source and participant.

Collaborating institutions collected whole blood in K2EDTA tubes following their own protocols. For TCRbeta analysis, collaborators shipped samples as frozen whole blood, isolated PBMCs, or DNA extracted from either of those sample types. TCRbeta CDR3 regions were amplified from genomic DNA by means of the immunoSEQ Assay, a bias-controlled multiplex PCR. Processing in the source paper ran as follows. Nucleated cell counts per sample were estimated from amplification of reference gene primers within the assay. To quantify the absolute abundance of each unique TCRbeta CDR3 rearrangement, sequence reads were collapsed and filtered. For each sample, productive Simpson clonality was calculated as the square root of Simpson's diversity index across productive rearrangements. TCRdb's version of the immuneACCESS table is confined to in-frame rearrangements and falls short of the full clone set. An unresolved V gene accounts for under half of the shortfall where checked; the remainder is of unknown origin. V and J calls and clone size are as listed in that table; D and trimming were resolved from the DNA. The table for this sample lists about 260,000 clones; roughly nine tenths of them were counted only once. The ten largest make up less than 4.5% of the sample.

Via the germline V gene (reference sequence), CDR1 is LNHDA and CDR2 SQIVND. Including cysteine and phenylalanine, the CDR3 has 14 amino acids. CDR3 DNA only is kept here, 42 bases in frame from base 1. Relative to germline, V is missing 7 bases and J is missing 0 bases, with 5 bases of the junction outside any gene match. Sequenced input: peripheral blood. The chain employs TRBV19 and TRBJ2-7; the central 8 bases match TRBD2. The TCR originated in a man aged 18 to 35 with active or convalescent COVID-19. The sequenced DNA: TGTGCCAGTAAGGTAGCGGGAAGCTCCTACGAGCAGTACTTC. This yields the protein CASKVAGSSYEQYF. Extended through the reference TRBV19 and TRBJ2-7 proteins, this CDR3 yields the full variable domain: DGGITQSPKYLFRKEGQNVTLSCEQNLNHDAMYWYRQDPGQGLRLIYYSQIVNDFQKGDIAEGYSVSREKKESFPLTVTSAQKNPTAFYLCASKVAGSSYEQYFGPGTRLTVT.